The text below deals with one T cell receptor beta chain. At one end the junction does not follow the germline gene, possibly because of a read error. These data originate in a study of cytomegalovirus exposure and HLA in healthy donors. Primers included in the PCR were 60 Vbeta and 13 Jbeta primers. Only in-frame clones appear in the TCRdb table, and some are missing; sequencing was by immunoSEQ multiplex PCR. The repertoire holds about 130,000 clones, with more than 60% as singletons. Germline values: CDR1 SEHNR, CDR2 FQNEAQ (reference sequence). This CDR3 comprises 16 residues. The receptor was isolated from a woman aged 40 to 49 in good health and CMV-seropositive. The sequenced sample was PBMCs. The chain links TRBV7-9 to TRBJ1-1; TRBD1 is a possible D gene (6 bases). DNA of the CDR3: TGTTCCAGCACTATTAACAGGGCGACTAAGGACACTGAAGCTTTCTTT. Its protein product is CSSTINRATKDTEAFF.